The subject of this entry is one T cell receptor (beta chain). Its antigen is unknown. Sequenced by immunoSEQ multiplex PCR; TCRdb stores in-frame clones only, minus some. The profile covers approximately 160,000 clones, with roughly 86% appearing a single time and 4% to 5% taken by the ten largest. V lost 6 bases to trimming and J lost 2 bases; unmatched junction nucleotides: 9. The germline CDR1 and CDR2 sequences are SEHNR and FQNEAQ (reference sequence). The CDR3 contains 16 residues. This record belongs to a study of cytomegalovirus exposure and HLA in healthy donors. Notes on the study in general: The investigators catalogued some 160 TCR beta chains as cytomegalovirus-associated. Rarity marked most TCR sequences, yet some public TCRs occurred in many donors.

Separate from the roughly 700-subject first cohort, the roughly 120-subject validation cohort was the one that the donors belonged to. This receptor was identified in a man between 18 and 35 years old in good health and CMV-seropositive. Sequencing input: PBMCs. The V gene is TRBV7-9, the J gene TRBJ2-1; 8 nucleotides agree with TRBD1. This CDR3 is CASSRGTGWPYNEQFF. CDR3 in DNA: TGTGCCAGCAGTAGGGGGACAGGCTGGCCCTACAATGAGCAGTTCTTC.